Below, 20 T cell receptor beta chains from the same sample are listed, as sequenced in a study of blood T cell repertoires in COVID-19. Repertoires were generated with immunoSEQ multiplex PCR, while TCRdb's copy carries only in-frame clones and drops some. The repertoire holds about 270,000 clones, around nine tenths seen once, with approximately 9% in the top ten. The sample was peripheral blood. The receptors here all came from a man aged 40-49 years with active or convalescent COVID-19.

The chain recombines TRBV19 with TRBJ1-5; D call uncertain. CDR1 is LNHDA, CDR2 SQIVND, per germline (reference sequence). The CDR3 has 14 residues. V lost 5 bases and J 2 bases, leaving 10 bases between the germline ends. The CDR3 nucleotides are TGTGCCAGTAGTTTTGAGAGGGGCAATCAGCCCCAGCATTTT. Translating it yields CASSFERGNQPQHF.

The V call is TRBV5-5, the J call TRBJ2-7; 10 bases are a match to TRBD1. This CDR3 is 15 amino acids long. V lost 2 bases, J lost 2 bases, and 4 bases stayed unmatched. Per the germline V gene, CDR1 is SGHKS and CDR2 is YYEKEE (reference sequence). The CDR3 spells CASSFSGTGAYEQYF. CDR3 nucleotide sequence: TGTGCCAGCAGCTTTTCCGGGACAGGGGCCTACGAGCAGTACTTC.

V and J are TRBV6-1 and TRBJ2-1; 10 bases are shared with TRBD1. With V trimmed by 3 bases and J by 5 bases, 7 bases remained unmatched. Germline CDR1 MNHNS, CDR2 SASEGT. This CDR3 is built from 16 residues. This chain's CDR3 is CASSDYGDRGNNEQFF. CDR3 DNA: TGTGCCAGCAGTGATTATGGGGACAGGGGAAACAATGAGCAGTTCTTC.

Only one count was recorded for this clone. This chain joins TRBV18 and TRBJ1-4; 8 bases agree with TRBD1. The germline V gene has CDR1 KGHSH and CDR2 LQKENI. This CDR3 has 15 residues. J gave up 7 bases and V 1 base, and 5 bases lay outside the gene matches. CDR3 sequence reads: CASSPLGTGGEKLFF. CDR3 sequence (DNA): TGTGCCAGCTCACCACTAGGGACAGGAGGTGAAAAACTGTTTTTT.

This sequence joins TRBV5-5 and TRBJ2-7; perhaps TRBD2 as D (6 bases). V was cut by 3 bases and J by 6 bases, with 10 bases left in between. There are 12 residues in the CDR3. Germline V lookup: CDR1 SGHKS, CDR2 YYEKEE (reference sequence). In nucleotides, the CDR3 is TGTGCCAGCAGCTGGGGGGTTTCCGAGCAGTACTTC. Protein product: CASSWGVSEQYF. Full variable domain (remainder filled in from reference TRBV5-5 and TRBJ2-7): DAGVTQSPTHLIKTRGQQVTLRCSPISGHKSVSWYQQVLGQGPQFIFQYYEKEERGRGNFPDRFSARQFPNYSSELNVNALLLGDSALYLCASSWGVSEQYFGPGTRLTVT.

The chain recombines TRBV3-1 (or the pseudogene TRBV3-2) with TRBJ1-2; weak D call: TRBD1 (5 bases). The V and J ends lost 4 bases and 8 bases respectively, with 20 bases between them. Germline CDR1 reads LGHDT; CDR2 reads YNNKEL (reference sequence). The CDR3 contains 15 residues. CDR3 DNA sequence: TGTGCCAGCAGCCTTCGGGACTCCCGCCGCAGGGGCTACACCTTC. It is translated as CASSLRDSRRRGYTF.

V is TRBV13 and J is TRBJ2-7; 11 nucleotides agree with TRBD2. This CDR3 has 14 amino acids. The V segment lost 6 bases and the J segment 3 bases; nucleotides outside the gene matches: 4. Per the germline V gene, CDR1 is PRHDT and CDR2 is FYEKMQ (reference sequence). The CDR3 coding sequence is TGTGCCAGCAGACTAGCGGGAGAAGGCTACGAGCAGTACTTC. Translating it yields CASRLAGEGYEQYF.

This chain links TRBV6-5 with TRBJ2-3; tentative D call: TRBD2 (6 bases). The CDR3 length is 16 residues. Germline-derived CDR1 and CDR2 are MNHEY and SVGAGI. Trimming took off 0 bases at V and 1 base at J, with 11 bases between the two ends. The CDR3 DNA sequence: TGTGCCAGCAGTTACTCGAAAGGGACTGGCACAGATACGCAGTATTTT. The encoded protein is CASSYSKGTGTDTQYF.

The V call is TRBV28, the J call TRBJ2-2, with 9 positions matching TRBD2. From germline, CDR1 is MDHEN and CDR2 SYDVKM. Trimming removed 7 bases from V and 0 bases from J; junction bases left unmatched: 6. The CDR3 length is 16 residues. The CDR3 sequence: CASKGAGGPNTGELFF. In nucleotides, the CDR3 is TGTGCCAGCAAGGGAGCGGGGGGACCGAACACCGGGGAGCTGTTTTTT.

The chain carries TRBV25-1 and TRBJ2-1, with 8 nucleotides matching TRBD2. The CDR3 sequence is 17 residues long. Per the germline V gene, CDR1 is MGHDK and CDR2 is SYGVNS. Losses at the gene ends were 4 bases for V and 8 bases for J; bases not matched to a gene: 16. The CDR3 DNA reads TGTGCCAGCAGTGGACGAACGGGGGGGCCCTCGTTGGATGAGCAGTTCTTC. It yields the protein CASSGRTGGPSLDEQFF.

The J gene is TRBJ2-2, the V gene TRBV28; a possible D gene is TRBD2 (5 bases). Germline V gene data show CDR1 as MDHEN and CDR2 as SYDVKM. The CDR3 length is 16 residues. Trimming shortened V by 4 bases and J by 1 base, and 13 bases separated the two germline ends. For the CDR3, the DNA is TGTGCCAGCAGTTCCCCTGCTAGCAGGAACACCGGGGAGCTGTTTTTT. Protein: CASSSPASRNTGELFF.

The rearrangement links TRBV11-2 to TRBJ2-7; TRBD2 matches at 10 bases. Germline V lookup: CDR1 SGHAT, CDR2 FQNNGV. CDR3 size: 14 residues. V trimming: 9 bases; J trimming: 1 base; junction bases outside the gene matches: 6. In nucleotides, the CDR3 is TGTGCCAGTAAACTAGCGGGGACATCCTACGAGCAGTACTTC. It is translated as CASKLAGTSYEQYF.

The sample holds a few counts of this clone. The CDR3 DNA sequence: TGTGCCAGCAGCCAATGGGCTCCCGCCATACTAGGTCTCCGCGCAGATACGCAGTATTTT. This gives the protein CASSQWAPAILGLRADTQYF. V and J are TRBV14 and TRBJ2-3, with D perhaps TRBD2 (5 bases). Trimming stripped 2 bases from V and 4 bases from J, with 28 bases between. Germline V lookup: CDR1 SGHDN, CDR2 FVKESK. The CDR3 contains 20 residues.

The J gene is TRBJ2-7, the V gene TRBV19; the D gene is possibly TRBD1 (6 bases). Per the germline V gene, CDR1 is LNHDA and CDR2 is SQIVND (reference sequence). The CDR3 is made up of 14 amino acids. V lost 2 bases and J lost 3, with 11 bases in between. DNA of the CDR3: TGTGCCAGTAGTATACAGGGGATACGCTACGAGCAGTACTTC. Its translation is CASSIQGIRYEQYF.

The chain is built from TRBV28 and TRBJ1-1, with no clear D. The germline V gene encodes CDR1 MDHEN and CDR2 SYDVKM. The CDR3 length is 14 residues. Between the trimmed V and J ends, which lost 7 bases and 0 bases, there was a span of 12 bases. The chain's CDR3 is CASMTSPMNTEAFF. The DNA for the CDR3 is TGTGCCAGCATGACAAGCCCAATGAACACTGAAGCTTTCTTT.

V gene TRBV9 combines with J gene TRBJ2-4, with 10 nucleotides matching TRBD2. The V gene's germline CDR1 is SGDLS and CDR2 YYNGEE. CDR3 size: 16 residues. V shed 2 bases, J shed 6 bases, and the junction held 8 bases outside the gene matches. CDR3 nucleotide sequence: TGTGCCAGCAGCGTGGGACTAGCGTCGGGGGCAAACATTCAGTACTTC. Translation: CASSVGLASGANIQYF.

CDR3 bases: TGTGCCAGCAGCGGCGCGGGACTAGCGGGAGTCAATGAGCAGTTCTTC. Translated: CASSGAGLAGVNEQFF. V gene TRBV11-2 combines with J gene TRBJ2-1; 14 nucleotides line up with TRBD2. The germline CDR1 and CDR2 sequences are SGHAT and FQNNGV. Trimming cost V 5 bases and J 6 bases; bases outside gene matches: 6. The CDR3 extends over 16 amino acids.

The chain is built from TRBV24-1 and TRBJ2-2; 10 bases match TRBD1. J gave up 6 bases and V 2 bases, and 11 bases lay outside the gene matches. The CDR3 runs 18 residues. The germline CDR1 and CDR2 sequences are KGHDR and SFDVKD. CDR3 nucleotide sequence: TGTGCCACCAGTGATTCCTCCCCGGGACAGGGGTGGGCCGGGGAGCTGTTTTTT. It is translated as CATSDSSPGQGWAGELFF.

The CDR3 reads CASSRRGNYGYTF. The CDR3 DNA is TGTGCCAGCAGCCGCAGGGGAAACTATGGCTACACCTTC. The chain couples TRBV5-5 to TRBJ1-2; a weak D match, TRBD1 (6 bases). This CDR3 is 13 amino acids long. The germline V gene has CDR1 SGHKS and CDR2 YYEKEE (reference sequence). The V end was cut by 4 bases, the J end by 2 bases, with 9 bases between.

The chain has TRBV5-1 and TRBJ1-1; a weak D match, TRBD1 (5 bases). The CDR3 totals 14 residues. Deletions cut 4 bases from V and 5 bases from J, with 15 bases between. Germline CDR1 is SGHRS and CDR2 is YFSETQ. CDR3 loop: CASSKQALGTEAFF. In nucleotides, the CDR3 is TGCGCCAGCAGCAAACAGGCCTTAGGGACTGAAGCTTTCTTT.